This T cell receptor (beta chain) originates from a study of cytomegalovirus exposure and HLA in healthy donors. Study context: According to later analysis, the same platform produced the 110 or so validation and several hundred first-cohort repertoires. Broader study findings: Subsequent analysis revealed that first-cohort TCR clusters tended to co-occur in the 120 or so validation repertoires. The classifier reportedly diagnosed cytomegalovirus status with high sensitivity and specificity.

J gave up 2 bases and V 8 bases, and 5 bases lay outside the gene matches. Germline V gene lookup returns CDR1 ENHRY and CDR2 SYGVKD. The CDR3 consists of 14 residues. Points on this clone: Its antigen is as yet unknown.

TCRdb's table, derived via immunoSEQ multiplex PCR, lists solely in-frame clones and lacks some. The data show more than 95,000 clones, with about 88% seen just once and 0.95% to 1.3% held by the top ten. The TCR originated in a woman aged 18-29 years in good health and CMV-seronegative. The sequenced material came from PBMCs. The J gene is TRBJ2-1, the V gene TRBV10-3, with 8 bases that match TRBD1. Here the CDR3 reads CAIDRGDPYNEQFF. The CDR3 DNA is TGTGCCATCGACAGGGGCGACCCCTACAATGAGCAGTTCTTC.